This TCR beta chain was captured in a study of early T cells in non-severe SARS-CoV-2 infection. Molecules of cDNA were individually given unique molecular identifiers that were attached to them. One entry per CDR3 protein results from TCRdb running MiXCR on the 5' RACE reads. The sample holds 90,000 to 130,000 distinct CDR3 sequences, 9% to 13% seen once. CDR3 length equals 14 residues. V was clipped by 4 bases and J by 5 bases; unmatched bases: 5. In germline, CDR1 is LGHDT, CDR2 YNNKEL (reference sequence). Sequencing used whole blood. V and J are TRBV3-1 and TRBJ2-7; 10 bases map to TRBD2. The receptor's source is an adult who was a healthcare worker with PCR-confirmed SARS-CoV-2 infection or an uninfected control (not recorded which). CDR3 protein: CASSRPGLAHEQYF. The CDR3 DNA sequence: TGTGCCAGCAGCCGACCGGGACTAGCGCACGAGCAGTACTTC.